Presented here are 29 T cell receptor beta chains from one specimen sequenced in a study of blood T cells in healthy people across ages. Then a second PCR, running roughly 7 to 12 cycles, was carried out with a sample-barcoded 5' primer and a J-beta primer mix. MiXCR, applied by TCRdb to the 5' RACE reads, yields one record per CDR3 protein. The sample consists of about 930,000 distinct CDR3 sequences, almost 30% of them appearing once. The sample was also reused in another study, on T cells of mothers and their children.

Source material: blood. These receptors were taken from a woman between 40 and 50 years old in good health.

On this clonotype: This may be a read error, as it is one base from a much larger clone. The gene calls are TRBV7-9 and TRBJ2-3; 7 bases line up with TRBD2. Germline V gene sequence: CDR1 SEHNR, CDR2 FQNEAQ (reference sequence). The CDR3 spans 16 residues. CDR3 in amino acids: CANSLGLRGSTDTQYF. For the CDR3, the DNA is TGTGCCAACAGCTTAGGATTGCGGGGGAGCACAGATACGCAGTATTTT.

This clonotype was detected only once. One junction end does not reproduce the germline sequence, and a read error may be involved. The chain combines TRBV7-2 with TRBJ2-7, with 9 nucleotides matching TRBD1. Germline loops: CDR1 SGHTA, CDR2 FQGNSA. This CDR3 contains 14 residues. The CDR3 nucleotides are TGTGCCGGCAGCGCGGGACAGGGACCCTACGAGCAGTACTTC. Translation: CAGSAGQGPYEQYF.

V and J are TRBV2 and TRBJ1-5; tentative D call: TRBD1 (6 bases). This CDR3 spans 14 amino acids. The germline V gene has CDR1 SNHLY and CDR2 FYNNEI. The V and J ends lost 7 bases and 7 bases respectively, with 17 bases between them. The CDR3 region is CASTRQAVGQPQHF. The CDR3 DNA reads as TGTGCCAGCACTCGACAGGCTGTCGGGCAGCCCCAGCATTTT.

The chain is built from TRBV7-6 and TRBJ2-3; D is perhaps TRBD2 (6 bases). Trimming took off 5 bases at V and 2 bases at J, with 11 bases between the two ends. This CDR3 comprises 14 residues. Germline CDR1 is SGHVS and CDR2 is FNYEAQ. CDR3 sequence: CASSAAGTTDTQYF. The CDR3 DNA reads TGTGCCAGCAGCGCGGCGGGGACCACAGATACGCAGTATTTT.

Details on this clonotype: This may arise from a read error, as a much more abundant clone is one base away. The rearrangement links TRBV10-3 to TRBJ2-1; D might be TRBD1 or TRBD2, each matching 6 bases. Germline CDR1 reads ENHRY; CDR2 reads SYGVKD. The germline V and J ends were trimmed by 4 bases and 10 bases, with 17 bases remaining between them. The CDR3 sequence is 14 residues long. In DNA form, the CDR3 reads TGTGCCATCAGTGCATGGCAGGGGAGGTACGAGCAGTTCTTC. It specifies CAISAWQGRYEQFF.

This clonotype occurred many times. The gene calls are TRBV5-1 and TRBJ2-7, with 7 bases lining up with TRBD2. With 4 bases clipped from V and 5 bases from J, the junction kept 3 bases outside the gene matches. This CDR3 comprises 12 residues. From germline, CDR1 is SGHRS and CDR2 YFSETQ. DNA of the CDR3: TGCGCCAGCAGCCGGCGGGAGCACGAGCAGTACTTC. Translation: CASSRREHEQYF.

This clonotype was found many times. CDR3: CASSLVRNSPLHF. CDR3 DNA sequence: TGTGCCAGCAGTTTAGTGCGGAATTCACCCCTCCACTTT. V and J are TRBV12-3 or TRBV12-4 and TRBJ1-6; D unresolved. The germline V and J ends were trimmed by 1 base and 7 bases, with 5 bases remaining between them. The CDR3 length is 13 residues.

V is TRBV29-1 and J is TRBJ1-2, with unresolved D. Trimming took off 3 bases at V and 10 bases at J, with 18 bases between the two ends. Germline-derived CDR1 and CDR2 are SQVTM and ANQGSEA. This CDR3 is 13 amino acids long. CDR3 region: CSVDNLIGPIYTF. In nucleotides, the CDR3 is TGCAGCGTTGATAACCTGATCGGCCCGATCTACACCTTC.

There are many counts of this clonotype. The V gene is TRBV7-2, the J gene TRBJ1-5, with 8 bases fitting TRBD1. Germline CDR1 reads SGHTA; CDR2 reads FQGNSA. This CDR3 spans 14 amino acids. V was pared by 5 bases and J by 0 bases, with 0 bases of the junction left unmatched. CDR3 in amino acids: CASSGQGSNQPQHF. CDR3 in DNA: TGTGCCAGCAGCGGACAGGGTAGCAATCAGCCCCAGCATTTT.

With respect to this clonotype: A much larger clone lies one base from this, so it may be a read error. The rearrangement uses TRBV20-1 and TRBJ2-1; D perhaps matches TRBD2 (5 bases). The germline gives CDR1 DFQATT, CDR2 SNEGSKA (reference sequence). The CDR3 is made up of 14 amino acids. Trimming stripped 8 bases from V and 0 bases from J, with 14 bases between. As DNA, the CDR3 is TGCAGTACTACTCGAGGGAGCTCCTACAATGAGCAGTTCTTC. Translated, it gives CSTTRGSSYNEQFF.

In its sample, this clonotype was seen many times. The chain has TRBV7-2 and TRBJ1-2; a weak D match, TRBD1 (6 bases). This CDR3 comprises 14 residues. Germline V CDR1 and CDR2: SGHTA, FQGNSA. V lost 4 bases, J lost 4 bases, and 13 bases lay in between. DNA of the CDR3: TGTGCCAGCAGCTCCAAACAGGGTTTCTATGGCTACACCTTC. This encodes CASSSKQGFYGYTF.

Comment on this clonotype: This may come from a read error, since a much larger clone is one base off. The chain links TRBV7-3 to TRBJ1-5, with D hard to call. CDR1 is SGHTA, CDR2 FQGTGA, per germline. The CDR3 runs to 11 residues. The CDR3 sequence is CTSPPNQPQHF. DNA for the CDR3: TGTACCAGTCCGCCTAATCAGCCCCAGCATTTT.

The sample holds many counts of this clonotype. The chain uses TRBV6-6 and TRBJ1-2; no clear D gene. V was trimmed by 6 bases and J by 3 bases, leaving 8 bases between them. The CDR3 totals 12 residues. Germline CDR1 reads MNHNY; CDR2 reads SVGAGI (reference sequence). The CDR3 DNA reads as TGTGCCAGCAGGGATTCAGACTATGGCTACACCTTC. Translating gives CASRDSDYGYTF.

The chain couples TRBV27 to TRBJ1-5; D remains ambiguous. Germline V gene sequence: CDR1 MNHEY, CDR2 SMNVEV (reference sequence). Trimming left V 3 bases short and J 2 bases short, with 8 bases between. CDR3 size: 14 residues. This CDR3 is CASSFAGRNQPQHF. The CDR3 DNA reads as TGTGCCAGCAGTTTTGCAGGTCGCAATCAGCCCCAGCATTTT.

This clonotype was counted only a few times. The chain is built from TRBV24-1 and TRBJ2-5; 8 bases are shared with TRBD1. In germline, CDR1 is KGHDR, CDR2 SFDVKD. V shed 5 bases and J 4 bases; nucleotides not matched to a gene: 5. This CDR3 is built from 14 residues. CDR3 coding DNA: TGTGCCACCAGTGCCCCAGGGGGCCGAGAGACCCAGTACTTC. It yields the protein CATSAPGGRETQYF.

V usage is TRBV7-2 and J usage is TRBJ2-3; tentatively, D is TRBD1 or TRBD2 (5 bases each). Trimming shortened V by 4 bases and J by 5 bases, and 10 bases separated the two germline ends. CDR1 is SGHTA, CDR2 FQGNSA, per germline. The CDR3 is 13 amino acids. The CDR3 loop reads CASSWGTEDTQYF. The CDR3, as DNA: TGTGCCAGCAGCTGGGGGACGGAAGATACGCAGTATTTT.

The genes are TRBV25-1 and TRBJ2-1; 9 positions match TRBD2. V trimming: 7 bases; J trimming: 8 bases; junction bases outside the gene matches: 21. The CDR3 sequence is 18 residues long. In germline, CDR1 is MGHDK, CDR2 SYGVNS. CDR3 region: CASTATLGLASLMDEQFF. DNA of the CDR3: TGTGCCAGCACCGCGACCCTTGGACTAGCGAGCCTAATGGATGAGCAGTTCTTC.

The V gene is TRBV2, the J gene TRBJ2-2; D is ambiguous. The length of the CDR3 is 11 residues. Germline CDR1 and CDR2: SNHLY and FYNNEI. Trimming left V 6 bases short and J 5 bases short, with 4 bases between. The CDR3 DNA reads as TGTGCCAGCAGGGGAACCGGGGAGCTGTTTTTT. Its protein is CASRGTGELFF. Together with reference TRBV2 and TRBJ2-2, the CDR3 gives the full variable domain: EPEVTQTPSHQVTQMGQEVILRCVPISNHLYFYWYRQILGQKVEFLVSFYNNEISEKSEIFDDQFSVERPDGSNFTLKIRSTKLEDSAMYFCASRGTGELFFGEGSRLTVL.

This clonotype was seen repeatedly, ten times or more. V usage is TRBV7-3 and J usage is TRBJ2-3, with D perhaps given as TRBD1 or TRBD2 (6 bases each). The V gene lost 11 bases and the J gene lost 2 bases, with 17 bases spanning the gap. CDR3 length: 14 amino acids. The germline gives CDR1 SGHTA, CDR2 FQGTGA. CDR3 amino acids: CASSKGGYTDTQYF. The CDR3 DNA follows: TGTGCCTCATCAAAGGGGGGATACACAGATACGCAGTATTTT.

As regards this clonotype: Compared with germline, one end of the junction differs, possibly owing to a read error. The rearrangement uses TRBV5-1 and TRBJ1-2, with D hard to call. Germline V lookup: CDR1 SGHRS, CDR2 YFSETQ. This CDR3 has 12 amino acids. The CDR3 spells CASSLPVGGYTF. The CDR3 nucleotides read TGTGCCAGCAGCTTGCCGGTGGGCGGCTACACCTTC.

This clonotype came up a few times. The chain has TRBV20-1 and TRBJ1-1; TRBD1 matches 7 bases. CDR3 length: 15 amino acids. The germline V gene has CDR1 DFQATT and CDR2 SNEGSKA (reference sequence). With V trimmed by 3 bases and J by 0 bases, 7 bases remained unmatched. The CDR3 coding sequence is TGCAGTGCTAGGTCCCCGGGACAGCTGAACACTGAAGCTTTCTTT. Its protein product is CSARSPGQLNTEAFF.

The sample holds many counts of this clonotype. The rearrangement uses TRBV7-6 and TRBJ2-3; 7 nucleotides agree with TRBD1. The length of the CDR3 is 13 residues. Germline lookup yields CDR1 SGHVS and CDR2 FNYEAQ. The V segment lost 5 bases and the J segment 6 bases; nucleotides outside the gene matches: 5. The CDR3 loop is CASSRGQGDTQYF. The CDR3 region has the DNA TGTGCCAGCAGCAGGGGGCAAGGGGATACGCAGTATTTT.

On this clonotype: Since a much larger clone is just one base distant, this may be a read error. The CDR3 reads CASSLGGGNYNEQYF. The CDR3 DNA reads as TGTGCCAGCAGCCTCGGCGGGGGTAACTACAATGAGCAGTACTTC. This chain uses TRBV11-1 with TRBJ2-1, with TRBD2 matching 7 bases. The J call could be wrong; TRBJ2-7 is a better fit for the DNA end. This CDR3 is built from 15 residues. Looked up from germline, CDR1 is SGHAT and CDR2 is FQDESV (reference sequence).

This clonotype was found once. The chain uses TRBV5-1 and TRBJ1-4; 7 bases map to TRBD1. The germline CDR1 and CDR2 sequences are SGHRS and YFSETQ. The CDR3 runs 15 residues. Germline trimming cut 5 bases from V and 3 bases from J; bases unmatched to any gene: 7. The CDR3 is CASSAQGESNEKLFF. The CDR3 nucleotides are TGCGCCAGCAGTGCCCAGGGGGAATCTAATGAAAAACTGTTTTTT.

The chain links TRBV12-3 or TRBV12-4 to TRBJ2-5, with D hard to call. The germline V and J ends were trimmed by 2 bases and 1 base, with 8 bases remaining between them. This CDR3 has 14 amino acids. CDR3 nucleotides: TGTGCCAGCAGTTTAAGGGCTACCCAAGAGACCCAGTACTTC. Amino acid sequence: CASSLRATQETQYF.

Of note for this clonotype: A single base separates this from a much larger clone, so it may be a read error. CDR3 in DNA: TGTGCCAGCAGTTTTGGGCTAGGGTACAATGAGCAGTACTTC. Translation gives CASSFGLGYNEQYF. V is TRBV27 and J is TRBJ2-4; D not certain. Germline V lookup: CDR1 MNHEY, CDR2 SMNVEV (reference sequence). The CDR3 loop spans 14 amino acids. V lost 3 bases, J lost 13 bases, and 19 bases lay in between.

The chain links TRBV7-9 to TRBJ1-4; tentative D call: TRBD1 (5 bases). Germline V CDR1 and CDR2: SEHNR, FQNEAQ (reference sequence). Trimming shortened V by 7 bases and J by 8 bases, and 26 bases separated the two germline ends. The CDR3 is 17 amino acids. The CDR3: CASTPGGQGHRSEKLFF. The CDR3 bases are TGTGCCAGCACCCCGGGCGGGCAGGGTCACAGAAGCGAAAAACTGTTTTTT. The complete variable domain, with remaining parts taken from reference TRBV7-9 and TRBJ1-4, reads DTGVSQNPRHKITKRGQNVTFRCDPISEHNRLYWYRQTLGQGPEFLTYFQNEAQLEKSRLLSDRFSAERPKGSFSTLEIQRTEQGDSAMYLCASTPGGQGHRSEKLFFGSGTQLSVL.

The genes are TRBV7-3 and TRBJ2-7, with D maybe TRBD2 (5 bases). Germline V gene sequence: CDR1 SGHTA, CDR2 FQGTGA. This CDR3 comprises 13 residues. Between the trimmed V and J ends, which lost 5 bases and 6 bases, there was a span of 14 bases. The CDR3 sequence is CASSLNGGGEQYF. CDR3 coding DNA: TGTGCCAGCAGCCTGAACGGCGGAGGCGAGCAGTACTTC.

Ten or more counts support this clonotype. The chain joins TRBV10-3 to TRBJ2-1; the D is unclear. CDR1 ENHRY and CDR2 SYGVKD come from the germline V gene. This CDR3 has 12 residues. Trimming shortened V by 3 bases and J by 5 bases, and 5 bases separated the two germline ends. CDR3 residues: CAISELNNEQFF. CDR3 bases: TGTGCCATCAGTGAACTTAACAATGAGCAGTTCTTC.